The 10 T cell receptor beta chains below come from one sample, sequenced in a study of T cell responses to AZD1222 COVID-19 vaccine. Some clones are missing from TCRdb's copy, which holds only in-frame ones; the method was immunoSEQ multiplex PCR. Among around 140,000 clones listed, 75% to 95% were seen once. The sample was peripheral blood, taken 28 days after the second AZD1222 dose. These receptors were collected from an adult who received the AZD1222 COVID-19 vaccine.

The chain uses TRBV6-5 and TRBJ1-2, with D maybe TRBD1 (5 bases). V was trimmed by 5 bases and J by 2 bases, leaving 9 bases between them. The CDR3 totals 13 residues. From germline, CDR1 is MNHEY and CDR2 SVGAGI. The CDR3 here is CASSRQQNYGYTF. CDR3 sequence (DNA): TGTGCCAGCAGTCGACAGCAAAACTATGGCTACACCTTC.

The CDR3 nucleotides are TGTGCCAGTAGTCCAGGACAGGCTTACAATGAGCAGTTCTTC. It yields the protein CASSPGQAYNEQFF. V and J are TRBV19 and TRBJ2-1; 7 bases agree with TRBD1. The CDR3 is 14 amino acids. Germline CDR1 LNHDA, CDR2 SQIVND (reference sequence). V lost 5 bases, J lost 4 bases, and 5 bases stayed unmatched. The variable domain in full, with the rest retrieved from reference TRBV19 and TRBJ2-1, is DGGITQSPKYLFRKEGQNVTLSCEQNLNHDAMYWYRQDPGQGLRLIYYSQIVNDFQKGDIAEGYSVSREKKESFPLTVTSAQKNPTAFYLCASSPGQAYNEQFFGPGTRLTVL.

The chain links TRBV15 to TRBJ1-6, with TRBD1 matching over 8 bases. This CDR3 has 18 amino acids. The V segment lost 0 bases and the J segment 6 bases; nucleotides outside the gene matches: 10. CDR1 and CDR2 (germline): LNHNV, YYDKDF (reference sequence). CDR3 bases: TGTGCCACCAGCAGAGATCCCAGGGGGCCCCTAACTAATTCACCCCTCCACTTT. As protein: CATSRDPRGPLTNSPLHF.

The CDR3 region is CATSEWGQYNQPQHF. CDR3 coding DNA: TGTGCCACCAGCGAATGGGGGCAGTACAATCAGCCCCAGCATTTT. The chain employs TRBV15 and TRBJ1-5; maybe TRBD1 (6 bases). The CDR3 covers 15 residues. CDR1 LNHNV and CDR2 YYDKDF come from the germline V gene (reference sequence). V lost 5 bases and J lost 3, with 14 bases in between.

The chain employs TRBV7-8 and TRBJ1-6, with D unclear. The CDR3 contains 14 residues. Between the trimmed V and J ends, which lost 5 bases and 9 bases, there was a span of 14 bases. Germline loops: CDR1 SGHVS, CDR2 FQNEAQ. The CDR3 bases are TGTGCCAGCAGCCAAACGCAAGGAGGTTCACCCCTCCACTTT. This encodes CASSQTQGGSPLHF.

The chain's CDR3 is CAITSGGTSFYGYTF. Written as DNA, the CDR3 is TGTGCCATCACCTCGGGGGGAACCTCCTTCTATGGCTACACCTTC. The chain is built from TRBV6-5 and TRBJ1-2, with D possibly TRBD1 on 5 matching bases. The CDR3 runs 15 residues. Trimming shortened V by 10 bases and J by 4 bases, and 22 bases separated the two germline ends. CDR1 and CDR2 (germline): MNHEY, SVGAGI.

V and J are TRBV24-1 and TRBJ2-7; 7 bases map to TRBD1. Germline CDR1 is KGHDR and CDR2 is SFDVKD. With 3 bases clipped from V and 6 bases from J, the junction kept 4 bases outside the gene matches. The CDR3 has 13 residues. As DNA, the CDR3 is TGTGCCACCAGTGATGGACAGGCTAGCGAGCAGTACTTC. Amino acid sequence: CATSDGQASEQYF.

The V call is TRBV18, the J call TRBJ1-4; unclear D gene. From germline, CDR1 is KGHSH and CDR2 LQKENI. The ends were cut back, 2 bases at V and 0 bases at J, with 7 bases in the middle. There are 15 residues in the CDR3. The DNA of the CDR3 is TGTGCCAGCTCACCAAGCCCTACAACTAATGAAAAACTGTTTTTT. It is translated as CASSPSPTTNEKLFF. Complete variable domain (other parts from reference TRBV18 and TRBJ1-4): NAGVMQNPRHLVRRRGQEARLRCSPMKGHSHVYWYRQLPEEGLKFMVYLQKENIIDESGMPKERFSAEFPKEGPSILRIQQVVRGDSAAYFCASSPSPTTNEKLFFGSGTQLSVL.

This clone was picked up a small number of times. J is TRBJ1-1 and V is TRBV5-6; no clear D gene. Trimming removed 3 bases at V and 11 bases at J, with 11 bases between. This CDR3 is built from 11 residues. CDR1 is SGHDT and CDR2 is YYEEEE in the germline V gene. This CDR3 reads CASSSGSRAFF. CDR3 nucleotide sequence: TGTGCCAGCAGCTCCGGGAGTAGGGCTTTCTTT.

In this sample, this clone turned up many times. The genes are TRBV7-7 and TRBJ1-1; TRBD1 matches at 7 bases. This CDR3 comprises 17 residues. Germline V gene lookup returns CDR1 SSHAT and CDR2 FNYEAQ (reference sequence). The CDR3 is CASPRGTAGFMNTEAFF. As DNA, the CDR3 is TGTGCTAGCCCTAGGGGGACAGCGGGGTTCATGAACACTGAAGCTTTCTTT.